Below, 22 T cell receptor beta chains from the same sample are listed, as sequenced in a study of T cell responses to AZD1222 COVID-19 vaccine. Assay: immunoSEQ multiplex PCR; the TCRdb copy retains only in-frame clones and omits some. The sample has 90,000 to 150,000 clones, under 85% seen once; the top ten hold 5.5% to 8%. This specimen consisted of peripheral blood, obtained on day 0 of AZD1222 vaccination. These receptors came from an adult in good health.

This clone was found a few times. The V and J genes are TRBV24-1 and TRBJ1-1, with a possible D match to TRBD1 (6 bases). The CDR3 consists of 14 residues. Deletions cut 9 bases from V and 2 bases from J, with 15 bases between. Germline values: CDR1 KGHDR, CDR2 SFDVKD. The CDR3 reads CATAPRGGNTEAFF. Here the CDR3 DNA reads TGTGCCACCGCCCCAAGGGGGGGCAACACTGAAGCTTTCTTT.

V and J are TRBV7-6 and TRBJ2-1; D ambiguous. V lost 5 bases and J lost 0, with 11 bases in between. This CDR3 contains 15 residues. The germline gives CDR1 SGHVS, CDR2 FNYEAQ. As DNA, the CDR3 is TGTGCCAGCAGCCCCAGTTTGAGCTCCTACAATGAGCAGTTCTTC. It codes for CASSPSLSSYNEQFF.

The chain carries TRBV3-1 (or the pseudogene TRBV3-2) and TRBJ2-7; 9 bases agree with TRBD1. The CDR3 extends over 15 amino acids. From germline, CDR1 is LGHDT and CDR2 YNNKEL (reference sequence). The V and J ends lost 2 bases and 5 bases, in that order; junction bases with no gene match: 7. CDR3 nucleotides: TGTGCCAGCAGCCAATTGCCGGGACAGGGCCACGAGCAGTACTTC. This translates into CASSQLPGQGHEQYF.

The chain combines TRBV6-1 with TRBJ1-2; 9 positions agree with TRBD1. V shed 3 bases and J 6 bases; nucleotides not matched to a gene: 2. The germline V gene has CDR1 MNHNS and CDR2 SASEGT. This CDR3 has 13 amino acids. This CDR3 is CASSDRDRDGYTF. In DNA form, the CDR3 reads TGTGCCAGCAGTGATAGGGACAGGGATGGCTACACCTTC.

The CDR3 DNA follows: TGTGCCAGCAGAGCCCCGGGACAGGGGAACACCGGGGAGCTGTTTTTT. It translates to CASRAPGQGNTGELFF. V gene TRBV6-6 combines with J gene TRBJ2-2; 9 nucleotides match TRBD1. V lost 6 bases, J lost 1 base, and 6 bases stayed unmatched. The CDR3 consists of 16 residues. The germline gives CDR1 MNHNY, CDR2 SVGAGI (reference sequence).

The chain joins TRBV18 to TRBJ1-3; TRBD1 matches at 7 bases. The V segment lost 3 bases and the J segment 7 bases; nucleotides outside the gene matches: 9. Germline lookup yields CDR1 KGHSH and CDR2 LQKENI. The CDR3 loop spans 15 amino acids. The CDR3 bases are TGTGCCAGCTCACCGGGGACAGCGCCAAGGAACACCATATATTTT. The encoded protein is CASSPGTAPRNTIYF.

This clone has only a few counts. This chain uses TRBV12-5 with TRBJ2-3; tentative D call: TRBD2 (6 bases). This CDR3 is built from 19 residues. The germline gives CDR1 LGHNT, CDR2 FRNRAP. Trimming removed 2 bases from V and 1 base from J, with 22 bases in between. The CDR3 loop reads CASGLTIPGTFFGTDTQYF. The DNA of the CDR3 is TGTGCTAGTGGTTTGACAATTCCCGGGACTTTCTTCGGCACAGATACGCAGTATTTT.

This rearrangement joins TRBV5-1 to TRBJ2-5; either TRBD1 or TRBD2 may supply D (5 bases each). The CDR3 contains 16 residues. CDR1 is SGHRS, CDR2 YFSETQ, per germline. Trimming left V 0 bases short and J 5 bases short, with 17 bases between. The CDR3 spells CASSLAVRESGETQYF. Here the CDR3 DNA reads TGCGCCAGCAGCTTGGCGGTCAGGGAGTCAGGGGAGACCCAGTACTTC.

The chain joins TRBV28 to TRBJ1-2, with D hard to call. Trimming pared 4 bases from V and 3 bases from J, leaving 3 bases between. Looked up from germline, CDR1 is MDHEN and CDR2 is SYDVKM. The CDR3 covers 11 residues. The CDR3 sequence: CASSSYYGYTF. The DNA of the CDR3 is TGTGCCAGCAGTTCGTACTATGGCTACACCTTC.

This clone was recorded only once. The CDR3 nucleotides are TGTGCCAGCAGCGTAGGAGGGAGTTCCTCCTACGAGCAGTACTTC. Its protein is CASSVGGSSSYEQYF. This rearrangement joins TRBV9 to TRBJ2-7; D may be TRBD2 (5 bases). The germline gives CDR1 SGDLS, CDR2 YYNGEE. CDR3 length equals 15 residues. V lost 0 bases to trimming and J lost 0 bases, with 10 bases between them.

Written as DNA, the CDR3 is TGTGCCTGGAGTGTACAGGCAGGGACCTACGAGCAGTACTTC. The encoded protein is CAWSVQAGTYEQYF. This chain joins TRBV30 and TRBJ2-7; D possibly corresponds to TRBD1 (5 bases). This CDR3 comprises 14 residues. V lost 0 bases and J lost 2, with 11 bases in between. CDR1 is GTSNPN, CDR2 SVGIG, per germline (reference sequence).

This clone has only one observation. The rearrangement links TRBV19 to TRBJ1-5; D unresolved. CDR3 length equals 15 residues. Per the germline V gene, CDR1 is LNHDA and CDR2 is SQIVND (reference sequence). V gave up 4 bases and J gave up 4 bases, with 14 bases separating them. The CDR3 reads CASSNSVSQNQPQHF. Here the CDR3 DNA reads TGTGCCAGTAGTAATTCGGTTTCCCAGAATCAGCCCCAGCATTTT. Filled out from reference TRBV19 and TRBJ1-5, the complete variable domain reads DGGITQSPKYLFRKEGQNVTLSCEQNLNHDAMYWYRQDPGQGLRLIYYSQIVNDFQKGDIAEGYSVSREKKESFPLTVTSAQKNPTAFYLCASSNSVSQNQPQHFGDGTRLSIL.

The chain links TRBV6-5 to TRBJ1-5, with a weak D call TRBD1 (6 bases). Germline V CDR1 and CDR2: MNHEY, SVGAGI. There are 14 residues in the CDR3. The V end was cut by 5 bases, the J end by 1 base, with 9 bases between. DNA for the CDR3: TGTGCCAGCAGTCTCAGGGGAAGCAATCAGCCCCAGCATTTT. Amino acids: CASSLRGSNQPQHF.

This clone was counted only a few times. The V and J genes are TRBV7-9 and TRBJ2-1; 12 positions match TRBD2. CDR1 and CDR2 from the germline V gene are SEHNR and FQNEAQ (reference sequence). CDR3 length: 18 residues. V was pared by 5 bases and J by 4 bases, with 12 bases of the junction left unmatched. CDR3 residues: CASSPGASGGARYNEQFF. The DNA for the CDR3 is TGTGCCAGCAGCCCCGGGGCTAGCGGGGGGGCGCGTTACAATGAGCAGTTCTTC.

This rearrangement joins TRBV27 to TRBJ1-2; no firm D call. V lost 5 bases to trimming and J lost 5 bases, with 15 bases between them. CDR1 and CDR2 (germline): MNHEY, SMNVEV (reference sequence). This CDR3 contains 14 residues. The DNA of the CDR3 is TGTGCCAGCAGTCCCCTCGGAGAGTTTTATGGCTACACCTTC. Its protein product is CASSPLGEFYGYTF.

The chain is built from TRBV6-6 and TRBJ1-1; no clear D gene. Germline lookup yields CDR1 MNHNY and CDR2 SVGAGI (reference sequence). Trimming left V 2 bases short and J 3 bases short, with 7 bases between. CDR3 size: 13 residues. Written as DNA, the CDR3 is TGTGCCAGCAGTTACGTCGGGGACACTGAAGCTTTCTTT. Protein: CASSYVGDTEAFF.

The J gene is TRBJ2-5, the V gene TRBV5-4, with 10 bases lining up with TRBD2. J was trimmed by 5 bases and V by 4 bases; bases with no gene match: 8. In germline, CDR1 is SGHNT, CDR2 YYREEE (reference sequence). This CDR3 has 15 residues. The CDR3 region is CASSPASGGRETQYF. The CDR3 nucleotides read TGTGCCAGCAGCCCCGCTAGCGGGGGCCGGGAGACCCAGTACTTC.

CDR3 DNA: TGTGCCACCCATAAGGGGGACGGGAACTATGGCTACACCTTC. Translation gives CATHKGDGNYGYTF. The chain employs TRBV10-3 and TRBJ1-2; possible D gene TRBD1, 6 bases. V was pared by 10 bases and J by 2 bases, with 17 bases between. This CDR3 has 14 amino acids. CDR1 is ENHRY, CDR2 SYGVKD, per germline.

The chain has TRBV4-1 and TRBJ1-5; no firm D call. CDR1 and CDR2 (germline): MGHRA, YSYEKL. Trimming took off 0 bases at V and 10 bases at J, with 10 bases between the two ends. CDR3 length: 13 residues. CDR3 in amino acids: CASSQDPTSPQHF. CDR3 DNA sequence: TGCGCCAGCAGCCAAGACCCCACTTCCCCCCAGCATTTT.

The V gene is TRBV6-5, the J gene TRBJ1-6, with TRBD1 matching 7 bases. The length of the CDR3 is 14 residues. With 6 bases clipped from V and 6 bases from J, the junction kept 5 bases outside the gene matches. In germline, CDR1 is MNHEY, CDR2 SVGAGI. The CDR3 is CASSPGTANSPLHF. CDR3 bases: TGTGCCAGCAGCCCCGGGACAGCTAATTCACCCCTCCACTTT.

The chain is built from TRBV21-1 and TRBJ1-5; TRBD1 is the table's D call and was not checked against the DNA. TRBV21-1 is assigned pseudogene status. This CDR3 comprises 17 residues. CDR3 DNA: TGTGCCAGCACCTATAGCCGGACAGGGGGTAGCAATCAGCCCCAGCATTTT. It encodes CASTYSRTGGSNQPQHF.

CDR3 coding DNA: TGTGCCAGCTCACCATCCCAGGGCGAGACCCAGTACTTC. Its translation is CASSPSQGETQYF. The V and J genes are TRBV18 and TRBJ2-5, with D possibly TRBD1 on 5 matching bases. The CDR3 loop spans 13 amino acids. CDR1 is KGHSH and CDR2 is LQKENI in the germline V gene. V gave up 2 bases and J gave up 5 bases, with 9 bases separating them.